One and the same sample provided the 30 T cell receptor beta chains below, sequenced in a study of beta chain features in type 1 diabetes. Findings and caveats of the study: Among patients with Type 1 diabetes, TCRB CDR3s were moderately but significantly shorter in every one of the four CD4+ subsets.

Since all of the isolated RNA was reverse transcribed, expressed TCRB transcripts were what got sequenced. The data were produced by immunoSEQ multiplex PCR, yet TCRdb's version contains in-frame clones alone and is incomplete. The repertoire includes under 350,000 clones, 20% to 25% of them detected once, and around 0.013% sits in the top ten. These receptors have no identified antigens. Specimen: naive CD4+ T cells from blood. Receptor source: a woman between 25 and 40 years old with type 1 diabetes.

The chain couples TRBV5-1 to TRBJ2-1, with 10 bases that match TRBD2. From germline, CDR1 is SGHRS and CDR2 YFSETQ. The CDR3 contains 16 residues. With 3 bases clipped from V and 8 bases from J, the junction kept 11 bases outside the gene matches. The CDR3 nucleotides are TGCGCCAGCAGCTCTCTTACTAGCGGGGCTACTGATGAGCAGTTCTTC. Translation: CASSSLTSGATDEQFF.

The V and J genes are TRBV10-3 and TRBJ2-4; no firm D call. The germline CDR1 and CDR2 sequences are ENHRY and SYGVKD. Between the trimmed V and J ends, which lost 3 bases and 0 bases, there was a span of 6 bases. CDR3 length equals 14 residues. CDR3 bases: TGTGCCATCAGTGATTTGAGAGCCAAAAACATTCAGTACTTC. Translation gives CAISDLRAKNIQYF.

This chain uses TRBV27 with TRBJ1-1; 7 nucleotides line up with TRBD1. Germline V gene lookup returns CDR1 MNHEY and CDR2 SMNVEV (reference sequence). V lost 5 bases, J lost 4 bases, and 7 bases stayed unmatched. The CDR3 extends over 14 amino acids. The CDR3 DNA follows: TGTGCCAGCAGTCCGGAGACAGGGCGCACTGAAGCTTTCTTT. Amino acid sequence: CASSPETGRTEAFF.

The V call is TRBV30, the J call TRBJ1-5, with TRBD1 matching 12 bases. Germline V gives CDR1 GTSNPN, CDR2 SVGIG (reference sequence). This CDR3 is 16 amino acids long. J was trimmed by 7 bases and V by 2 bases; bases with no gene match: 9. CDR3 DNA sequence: TGTGCCTGGAGTCGTATGGGACAGGGGGCAGGACAGCCCCAGCATTTT. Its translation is CAWSRMGQGAGQPQHF.

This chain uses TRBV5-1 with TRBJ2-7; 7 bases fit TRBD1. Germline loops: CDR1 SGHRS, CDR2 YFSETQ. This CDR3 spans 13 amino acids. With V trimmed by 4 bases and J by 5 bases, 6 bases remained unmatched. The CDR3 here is CASSPDRADEQYF. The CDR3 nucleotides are TGCGCCAGCAGCCCTGACAGGGCCGACGAGCAGTACTTC.

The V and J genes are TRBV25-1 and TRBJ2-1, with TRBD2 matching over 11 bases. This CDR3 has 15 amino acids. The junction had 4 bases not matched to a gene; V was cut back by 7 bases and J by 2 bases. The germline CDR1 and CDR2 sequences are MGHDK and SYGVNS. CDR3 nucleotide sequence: TGTGCCAGCACTTTGACTAGCGGGGCCTACAATGAGCAGTTCTTC. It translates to CASTLTSGAYNEQFF.

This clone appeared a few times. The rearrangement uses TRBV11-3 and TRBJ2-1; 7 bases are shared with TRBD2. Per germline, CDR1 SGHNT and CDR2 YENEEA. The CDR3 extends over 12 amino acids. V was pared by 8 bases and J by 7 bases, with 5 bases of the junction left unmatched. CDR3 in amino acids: CASGLGANEQFF. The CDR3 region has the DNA TGTGCCAGCGGACTAGGGGCGAATGAGCAGTTCTTC.

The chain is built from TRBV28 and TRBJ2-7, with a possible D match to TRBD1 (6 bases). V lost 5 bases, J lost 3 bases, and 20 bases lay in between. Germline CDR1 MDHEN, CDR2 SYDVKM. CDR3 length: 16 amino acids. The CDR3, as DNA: TGTGCCAGCAGTACCCCAGGGGACGCCCGGGTCTACGAGCAGTACTTC. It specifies CASSTPGDARVYEQYF.

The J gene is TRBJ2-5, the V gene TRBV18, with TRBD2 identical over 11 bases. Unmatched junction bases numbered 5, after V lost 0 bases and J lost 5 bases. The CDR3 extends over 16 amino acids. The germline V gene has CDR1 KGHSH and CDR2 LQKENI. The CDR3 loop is CASSPPGLADGETQYF. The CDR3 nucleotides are TGTGCCAGCTCACCACCGGGACTAGCGGATGGGGAGACCCAGTACTTC.

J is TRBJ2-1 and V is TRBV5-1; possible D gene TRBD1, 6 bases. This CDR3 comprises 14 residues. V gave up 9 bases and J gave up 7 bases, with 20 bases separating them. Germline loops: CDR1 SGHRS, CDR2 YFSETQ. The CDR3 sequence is CATSRGDSGNEQFF. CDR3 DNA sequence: TGCGCCACCTCCAGGGGAGACTCAGGGAATGAGCAGTTCTTC.

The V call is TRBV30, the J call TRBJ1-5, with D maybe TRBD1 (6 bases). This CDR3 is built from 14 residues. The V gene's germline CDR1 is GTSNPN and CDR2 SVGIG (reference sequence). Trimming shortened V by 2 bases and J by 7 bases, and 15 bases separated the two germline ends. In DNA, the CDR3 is TGTGCCTGGAGTCCAGGGGCTATAGGGCAGCCCCAGCATTTT. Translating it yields CAWSPGAIGQPQHF.

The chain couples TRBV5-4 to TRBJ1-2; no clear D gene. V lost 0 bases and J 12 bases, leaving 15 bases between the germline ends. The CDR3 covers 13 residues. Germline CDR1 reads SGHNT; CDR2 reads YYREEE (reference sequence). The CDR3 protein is CASSLDEAREDTF. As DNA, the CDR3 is TGTGCCAGCAGCTTGGATGAGGCGCGTGAAGACACCTTC.

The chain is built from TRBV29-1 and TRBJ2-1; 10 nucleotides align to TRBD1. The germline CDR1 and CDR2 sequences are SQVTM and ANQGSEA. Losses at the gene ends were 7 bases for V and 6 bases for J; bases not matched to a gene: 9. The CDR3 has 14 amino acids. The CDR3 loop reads CSAGTDRGRNEQFF. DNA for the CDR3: TGCAGCGCCGGGACCGACAGGGGGCGCAATGAGCAGTTCTTC.

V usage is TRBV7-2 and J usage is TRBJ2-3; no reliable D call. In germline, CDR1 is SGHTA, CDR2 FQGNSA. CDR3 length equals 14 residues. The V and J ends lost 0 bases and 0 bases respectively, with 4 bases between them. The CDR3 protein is CASSLARSTDTQYF. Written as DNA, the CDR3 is TGTGCCAGCAGCTTAGCCAGAAGCACAGATACGCAGTATTTT.

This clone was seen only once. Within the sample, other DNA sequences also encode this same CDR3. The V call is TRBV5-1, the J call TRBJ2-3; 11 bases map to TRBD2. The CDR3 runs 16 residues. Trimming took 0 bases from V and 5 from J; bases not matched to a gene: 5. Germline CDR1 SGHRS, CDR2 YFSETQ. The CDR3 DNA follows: TGCGCCAGCAGCTTGGTAGCGGGAGGGCCCGGAGATACGCAGTATTTT. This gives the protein CASSLVAGGPGDTQYF.

CDR3 sequence reads: CATGTSYEQYF. CDR3 nucleotides: TGTGCCACCGGGACTTCCTACGAGCAGTACTTC. V usage is TRBV15 and J usage is TRBJ2-7, with D perhaps TRBD2 (6 bases). V was clipped by 8 bases and J by 1 base, with 6 bases between them. This CDR3 is built from 11 residues. The germline gives CDR1 LNHNV, CDR2 YYDKDF (reference sequence). Full variable domain (outside the CDR3, taken from reference TRBV15 and TRBJ2-7): DAMVIQNPRYQVTQFGKPVTLSCSQTLNHNVMYWYQQKSSQAPKLLFHYYDKDFNNEADTPDNFQSRRPNTSFCFLDIRSPGLGDTAMYLCATGTSYEQYFGPGTRLTVT.

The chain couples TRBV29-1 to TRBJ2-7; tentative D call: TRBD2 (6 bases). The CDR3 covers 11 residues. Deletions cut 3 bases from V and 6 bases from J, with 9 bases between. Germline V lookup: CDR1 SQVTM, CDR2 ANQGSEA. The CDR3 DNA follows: TGCAGCGTTGATGAGGGAGGCGAGCAGTACTTC. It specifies CSVDEGGEQYF.

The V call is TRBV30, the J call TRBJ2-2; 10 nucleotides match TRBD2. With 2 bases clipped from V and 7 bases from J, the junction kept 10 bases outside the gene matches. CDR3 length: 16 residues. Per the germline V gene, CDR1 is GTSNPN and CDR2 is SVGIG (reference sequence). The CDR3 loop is CAWSSPAGGPGGELFF. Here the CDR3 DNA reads TGTGCCTGGAGTTCACCAGCGGGAGGGCCCGGCGGGGAGCTGTTTTTT.

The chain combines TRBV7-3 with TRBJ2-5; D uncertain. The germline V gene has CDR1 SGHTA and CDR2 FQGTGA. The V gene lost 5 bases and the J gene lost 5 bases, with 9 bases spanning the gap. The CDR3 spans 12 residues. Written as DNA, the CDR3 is TGTGCCAGCAGCCCCTTTCAGGAGACCCAGTACTTC. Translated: CASSPFQETQYF. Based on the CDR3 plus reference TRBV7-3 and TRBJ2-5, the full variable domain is GAGVSQTPSNKVTEKGKYVELRCDPISGHTALYWYRQSLGQGPEFLIYFQGTGAADDSGLPNDRFFAVRPEGSVSTLKIQRTERGDSAVYLCASSPFQETQYFGPGTRLLVL.

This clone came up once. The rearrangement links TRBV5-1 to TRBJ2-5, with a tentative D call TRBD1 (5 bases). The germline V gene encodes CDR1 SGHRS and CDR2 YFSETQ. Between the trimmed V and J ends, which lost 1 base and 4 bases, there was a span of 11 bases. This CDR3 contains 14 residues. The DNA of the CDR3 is TGCGCCAGCAGCTTGTTCGCAGGGCCAGAGACCCAGTACTTC. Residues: CASSLFAGPETQYF.

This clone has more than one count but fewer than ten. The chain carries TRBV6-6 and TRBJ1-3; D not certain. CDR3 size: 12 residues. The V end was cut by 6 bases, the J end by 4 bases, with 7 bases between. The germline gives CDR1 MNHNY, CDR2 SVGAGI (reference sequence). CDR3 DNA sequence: TGTGCCAGCAGCGGAGGGGGAAACACCATATATTTT. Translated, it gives CASSGGGNTIYF.

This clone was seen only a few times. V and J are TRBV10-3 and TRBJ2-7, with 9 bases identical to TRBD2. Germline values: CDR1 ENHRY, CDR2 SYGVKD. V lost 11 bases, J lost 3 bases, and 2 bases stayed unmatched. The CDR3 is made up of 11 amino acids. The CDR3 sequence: CAVAGVYEQYF. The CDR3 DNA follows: TGTGCCGTAGCGGGGGTCTACGAGCAGTACTTC.

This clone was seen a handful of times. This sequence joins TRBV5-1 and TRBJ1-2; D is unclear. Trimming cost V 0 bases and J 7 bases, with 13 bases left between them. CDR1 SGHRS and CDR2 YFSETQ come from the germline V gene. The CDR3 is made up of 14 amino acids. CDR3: CASSLVREVGGYTF. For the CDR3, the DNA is TGCGCCAGCAGCTTGGTCCGGGAAGTTGGTGGCTACACCTTC.

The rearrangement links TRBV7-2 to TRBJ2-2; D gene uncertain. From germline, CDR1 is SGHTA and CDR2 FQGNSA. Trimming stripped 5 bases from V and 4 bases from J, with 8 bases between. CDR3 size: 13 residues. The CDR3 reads CASSPLPTGELFF. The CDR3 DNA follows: TGTGCCAGCAGCCCCCTCCCCACCGGGGAGCTGTTTTTT. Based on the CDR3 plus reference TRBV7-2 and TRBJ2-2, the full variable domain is GAGVSQSPSNKVTEKGKDVELRCDPISGHTALYWYRQSLGQGLEFLIYFQGNSAPDKSGLPSDRFSAERTGGSVSTLTIQRTQQEDSAVYLCASSPLPTGELFFGEGSRLTVL.

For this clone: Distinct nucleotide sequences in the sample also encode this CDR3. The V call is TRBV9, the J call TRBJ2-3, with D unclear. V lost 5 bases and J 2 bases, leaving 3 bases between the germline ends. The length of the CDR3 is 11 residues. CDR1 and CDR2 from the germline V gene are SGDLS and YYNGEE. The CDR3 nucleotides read TGTGCCAGCAGTCTCACAGATACGCAGTATTTT. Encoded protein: CASSLTDTQYF.

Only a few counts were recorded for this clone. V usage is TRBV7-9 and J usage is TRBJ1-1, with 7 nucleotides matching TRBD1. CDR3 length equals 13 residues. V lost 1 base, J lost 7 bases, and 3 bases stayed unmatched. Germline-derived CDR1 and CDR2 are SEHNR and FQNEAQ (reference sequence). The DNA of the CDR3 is TGTGCCAGCAGCTTAGAGGGGGCAGGTGAAGCTTTCTTT. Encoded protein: CASSLEGAGEAFF.

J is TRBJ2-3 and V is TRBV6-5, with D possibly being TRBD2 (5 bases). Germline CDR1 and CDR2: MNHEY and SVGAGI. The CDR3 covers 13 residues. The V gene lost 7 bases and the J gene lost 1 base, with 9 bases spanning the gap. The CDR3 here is CASTVRGTDTQYF. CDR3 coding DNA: TGTGCCAGCACCGTGCGGGGCACAGATACGCAGTATTTT.

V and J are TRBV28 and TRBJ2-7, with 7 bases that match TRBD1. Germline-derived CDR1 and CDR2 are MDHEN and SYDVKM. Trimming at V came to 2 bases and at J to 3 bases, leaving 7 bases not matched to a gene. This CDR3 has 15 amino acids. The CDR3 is CASSLRQGTYYEQYF. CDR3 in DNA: TGTGCCAGCAGTTTAAGACAGGGTACTTACTACGAGCAGTACTTC.

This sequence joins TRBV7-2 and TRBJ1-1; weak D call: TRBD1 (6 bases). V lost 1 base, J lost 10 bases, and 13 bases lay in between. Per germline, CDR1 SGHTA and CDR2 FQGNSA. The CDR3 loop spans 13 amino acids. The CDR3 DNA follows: TGTGCCAGCAGCTTAGAGCAGGGGCCCCGAGCTTTCTTT. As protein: CASSLEQGPRAFF.

Here the CDR3 reads CASSSDQGIFSYEQYF. In DNA form, the CDR3 reads TGTGCCAGCTCAAGCGATCAGGGTATTTTTTCCTACGAGCAGTACTTC. The chain uses TRBV18 and TRBJ2-7, with D perhaps matching TRBD1 (5 bases). V lost 5 bases to trimming and J lost 1 base, with 18 bases between them. The germline V gene has CDR1 KGHSH and CDR2 LQKENI. This CDR3 contains 16 residues.